This TCR beta chain came from a study of cytomegalovirus exposure and HLA in healthy donors (dated by TCRdb to the late 2010s). Regarding the study in general: An earlier analysis of more than 550 of the donors reported about 300 Gb of sequence data and 117 million unique TCR beta sequences obtained from around 190 million T cells. Roughly 5 DR-DQ haplotypes were handled as single units for association and clustering, since linkage in the cohort was strong. The study used immunosequencing to profile the T cell repertoires of 600 to 850 subjects and linked those repertoires to cytomegalovirus serostatus. Of the approximately 370 genotyped donors, 75% to 85% were placed in the genetic ancestry cluster associated with self-reported Caucasian donors. Class I and class II HLA loci were covered by the typing at four-digit resolution. Typing coverage differed by locus: A, B, C, DRB1 and DQB1 were typed in roughly 620-630 donors, DQA1 in about 500, DPA1 in 600 to 610, and DPB1 in about 450. Donor age, sex, ethnicity and CMV serostatus were collected together with the repertoire data. All discovery cohort repertoires had been generated on a single sequencing platform. A later analysis re-examined previously published TCR beta repertoires from more than 550 donors and added high-resolution HLA genotyping to investigate patterns of TCR occurrence. Among about 400 genotyped donors of the cohort, an average of around 250,000 unique TCR beta nucleotide sequences was sequenced per donor, of which about 19% were non-productive. Besides the first cohort of 666 subjects, a separate validation cohort made up of over 95 different subjects was used. High-throughput TCR immunosequencing, statistical association of individual TCRs with disease status, and machine learning were combined to predict cytomegalovirus infection status. Genome-wide SNP genotypes for about three fifths of the roughly 700 donors were used in a later genetic analysis, which treated that subset as a discovery cohort. About 300 gigabases of sequencing data and around 80 million unique TCR sequences made up an early release that covered nearly 650 HLA-typed donors. An earlier analysis of roughly 600 of the donors used high-throughput TCR beta sequencing to judge whether each TCR beta V gene segment behaved as functional or pseudogenic. The later analysis used no new phenotypic data to find candidate immune exposures, relying instead on TCR beta sequences and their occurrence across donors. The study aimed to test whether cataloging public T cell receptors could reveal signatures of past pathogen exposure.

This clone occurred once. This clone's antigen is unknown. It has no much larger one-base neighbor in the sample; base qualities were not kept. The full study reports these points: In vitro tests confirmed that three of the cytomegalovirus-associated TCR beta chains recognize cytomegalovirus antigens. In this cohort, only TCR beta chains were sequenced, and detectable features were limited by the absence of alpha or paired-chain data. It was suggested by the authors that the approach could potentially be generalized to other disease states and immunological phenotypes. Assigning TCR associations to individual alleles was difficult when HLA alleles, especially DR and DQ, strongly co-occurred. Because some donors lacked HLA typing at each locus, the association tests relied only on the typed subset. An earlier analysis of approximately 540 of the donors showed that most TCR beta V segments appeared in productive rearrangements either about 90% or about 30% of the time, which broadly matched IMGT annotations. The earlier analysis of approximately 540 of the donors excluded around 17 rarely observed V segments, including chromosome 9 orphons, because counts were too low. Most TCR sequences were seen in very few donors, while some public TCRs were found in many individuals. Because the 87-base-pair reads could not distinguish some IMGT-functional V segments, including TRBV6-2 and TRBV6-3, those segments were excluded. The classifier was reported to diagnose cytomegalovirus status with high specificity and sensitivity in both the original cohort and the validation cohort. In a later analysis, HLA-associated TCR beta chains were found to be more clonally expanded and to have lower generation probabilities than equally common non-associated chains. A later genetic analysis associated a missense DCLRE1C variant with V-gene and J-gene trimming of TCR beta chains, and an independent cohort replicated the association. Immune exposure information for the cohort was limited to CMV serostatus. A later analysis reported that several top co-occurrence clusters appeared linked to parvovirus B19, influenza, CMV and Epstein-Barr virus. Linkage disequilibrium might explain the correlated functional status among segregating V segments, but an unknown experimental factor could not be excluded. A further reported finding was that TCR beta sequences accurately predicted the HLA-A and HLA-B alleles for most subjects in the first cohort. Presence/absence analyses assumed roughly uniform sequencing depth across donors, an assumption that may not hold. A later analysis associated 15,000 to 20,000 TCR beta sequences with specific HLA alleles at a false discovery rate of 0.05. The study listed 164 TCR beta chains as associated with cytomegalovirus. According to a later analysis, TCR association rates differed among HLA loci, with DRB1 alleles showing the most associated TCRs and HLA-C alleles showing the fewest. Most CMV-associated TCR beta chains appeared to be HLA-restricted in a later analysis, and the HLA associations seemed to be driven largely by CMV exposure. According to a later genetic analysis, donors in an Asian-associated ancestry cluster had fewer N-insertions in productive TCRs than the roughly 660-donor mean. A cluster of highly shared sequence variants was judged likely to represent a technical artifact of the sequencing pipeline.

The cohort comprised 550 to 700 healthy bone marrow donors. At the time of sampling, every cohort member was nominally healthy, though immune exposures that went unrecorded were likely present. The donor tested CMV seronegative and was one of the 352 seronegative cohort members. A peripheral blood sample was provided by each donor, and peripheral blood mononuclear cells were used for TCR beta sequencing. Genomic DNA was extracted from the blood cell samples with the Qiagen DNeasy Blood Extraction Kit. The CDR3 numbers 13 residues from cysteine through phenylalanine. Left in the record is the CDR3 DNA by itself, 39 bases read in frame from the first base. CDR1 and CDR2 (SNHLY, FYNNEI) derive from the germline V gene. V drops 6 bases and J drops 5 bases, leaving 13 bases in between. The library was prepared using the immunoSEQ multiplex PCR assay. A mixture of 60 forward primers for TCR Vbeta segments and 13 reverse primers for TCR Jbeta segments was used in the multiplex PCR. Amplification of the CDR3 region of rearranged TCR beta genes was performed with a multiplex PCR assay on genomic DNA. The amplified TCR beta libraries were sequenced on the Illumina HiSeq System as 87-base-pair reads. Per the source publication's procedure: In a later analysis, 80 million or so unique TCR beta chains were counted across the approximately 640 repertoires, and around 10 million of these chains were shared by at least two donors. Raw reads were error-corrected and collapsed into unique sequences with a nearest-neighbor algorithm that merged closely related sequences to remove PCR and sequencing errors. To assign V, D and J gene segments, CDR3 sequences were aligned to IMGT reference sequences. For a sequence to be retained, a match of at least six nucleotides was required to both a V gene segment and a J gene segment. Rearrangements were classified as productive when the CDR3 lacked stop codons and remained in frame with V and J, and all other rearrangements were classified as non-productive. Following IMGT convention, CDR3 was defined as the stretch from the second conserved V-encoded cysteine up to the conserved J-encoded phenylalanine. The earlier analysis of 587 of the donors excluded sequences that lacked an unambiguous match to a single V gene segment. An earlier analysis of about 600 of the donors called V segments functional above 56.7% productive rearrangements and segregating when the between-donor standard deviation exceeded 5%. A statistical classification framework was developed to diagnose cytomegalovirus status using the catalog of TCR beta chain sequences. A later analysis assigned V and J genes by comparing TCR nucleotide sequences with IMGT/GENE-DB human TR gene sequences. A later analysis assigned CDR3 sequences and most-parsimonious VDJ recombination scenarios with the TCRdist pipeline. In a later analysis, each TCR beta chain was defined by its CDR3 amino acid sequence together with its V-gene family, and reads without a unique V-gene family were excluded. In a later analysis, fewer than 650 highly shared, low-generation-probability nucleotide sequences were removed to address suspected cross-contamination and a sequencing artifact. In a later analysis, a clonal expansion index for each public chain was calculated from normalized within-repertoire ranks of inferred template counts. In a later analysis, generation probabilities were computed with a VDJ recombination model fitted to out-of-frame rearrangements, and the resulting probabilities were checked against IGoR. Hypergeometric tests were used in a later analysis to score TCR-TCR, TCR-HLA and TCR-CMV co-occurrence, with a repertoire-size bias correction applied to the TCR pairs. False discovery rates were estimated in a later analysis by permuting HLA or CMV assignments 20 times. In a later analysis, co-occurring TCRs were grouped with DBSCAN, and TCRdist sequence similarity was added when clustering was performed within HLA-allele-positive subsets. For co-occurrence clustering, repertoires with fewer than 30,000 or more than 120,000 public chains were excluded, along with a handful of repertoires with anomalous nucleotide sharing. TCRdb took this table from immuneACCESS and kept in-frame rearrangements with V and J called. Such tables lack part of the clones; where checked against another copy, unresolved V genes explain under half of the gap, and the rest is unexplained. That table gives V, J and clone size, and the DNA gave D and trimming. Here the sample has roughly 150,000 clones; nearly 80% occur a single time. The ten largest clones capture approximately 14% of the sample.

The sequence joins TRBV2 to TRBJ1-2; 6 matching bases give a weak D call of TRBD1. The receptor was isolated from a woman aged 35 to 49 in good health and CMV-seronegative. Specimen: PBMCs. CDR3 reads: CASRLQGIYGYTF. The nucleotide sequence reads TGTGCCAGCAGGCTACAGGGTATATATGGCTACACCTTC. Joined to the reference TRBV2 and TRBJ1-2 proteins, this CDR3 gives the full variable domain: EPEVTQTPSHQVTQMGQEVILRCVPISNHLYFYWYRQILGQKVEFLVSFYNNEISEKSEIFDDQFSVERPDGSNFTLKIRSTKLEDSAMYFCASRLQGIYGYTFGSGTRLTVV.